This T cell receptor (beta chain) was sequenced during a study of graft-versus-host responses after intestinal transplantation. Profiled with immunoSEQ multiplex PCR; TCRdb holds only in-frame clones, not every one. Among about 82,000 clones listed, about 91% were seen once. In the case of this clone: Its target is unknown.

The TCR originated in a human donor who was the organ donor for an intestinal transplant. The source was unstimulated CD4+ T cells sorted from spleen or lymph node cells, collected before transplant.

The CDR3 bases are TGTGCCATCAGCGGCCAGGGGGCGTGGGAGACCCAGTACTTC. As protein: CAISGQGAWETQYF. V is TRBV10-3 and J is TRBJ2-5; 8 bases fit TRBD1. The CDR3 extends over 14 amino acids. Germline loops: CDR1 ENHRY, CDR2 SYGVKD. V was pared by 6 bases and J by 5 bases, with 8 bases of the junction left unmatched.